A selection of T cell receptor beta chains follows, all from one sample in a study of T cells in Graves' hyperthyroidism and ophthalmopathy. TCRdb re-derived calls from the multiplex PCR reads in MiXCR, one entry per CDR3 protein. The sample has over 650,000 distinct CDR3 sequences, less than 45% seen once. The sample was peripheral blood or thyroid tissue (not recorded which). The receptors stem from an adult man with Graves' disease, either hyperthyroidism or ophthalmopathy (not recorded which). Both conserved end residues are part of each CDR3. D genes are given only for firm matches.

d_gene: -
j_gene: TRBJ1-2
v_gene: TRBV6-5
CDR3aa: CASSSPRDVYGYTF

d_gene: -
j_gene: TRBJ1-1
v_gene: TRBV25-1
CDR3aa: CASVEAGMNTEAFF

d_gene: -
j_gene: TRBJ2-7
v_gene: TRBV6-6
CDR3aa: CASSYSANEQYF

d_gene: TRBD1
j_gene: TRBJ1-5
v_gene: TRBV10-3
CDR3aa: CAIRGQGDQPQHF

d_gene: -
j_gene: TRBJ2-7
v_gene: TRBV7-2
CDR3aa: CASSLSTNSYEQYF

d_gene: -
j_gene: TRBJ1-2
v_gene: TRBV18
CDR3aa: CASLAGAIYGYTF

d_gene: TRBD1
j_gene: TRBJ2-7
v_gene: TRBV7-9
CDR3aa: CASSGSDRGDYEQYF

d_gene: -
j_gene: TRBJ1-4
v_gene: TRBV15
CDR3aa: CAIRKTSDEKLFF

d_gene: -
j_gene: TRBJ1-2
v_gene: TRBV2
CDR3aa: CASSEGTGSYGYTF

d_gene: TRBD2
j_gene: TRBJ2-5
v_gene: TRBV20-1
CDR3aa: CSASEGLAGGTQYF

d_gene: TRBD1
j_gene: TRBJ1-2
v_gene: TRBV29-1
CDR3aa: CRLDRPNYGYTF

d_gene: -
j_gene: TRBJ1-5
v_gene: TRBV15
CDR3aa: CATSINDRRINQPQHF

d_gene: -
j_gene: TRBJ2-2
v_gene: TRBV29-1
CDR3aa: CSVEDQDRMNTGELFF

d_gene: TRBD2
j_gene: TRBJ2-7
v_gene: TRBV20-1
CDR3aa: CSASSGRAGEQYF

d_gene: -
j_gene: TRBJ1-2
v_gene: TRBV11-1
CDR3aa: CASSFGTMTDTNYGYTF